This T cell receptor beta chain came from a study of cytomegalovirus exposure and HLA in healthy donors. Findings and caveats of the study: With high specificity and sensitivity, the classifier reportedly diagnosed cytomegalovirus status. A later analysis linked a missense DCLRE1C variant to TCR beta V- and J-gene trimming. 87-base-pair reads could not separate some V segments, including TRBV6-2 and TRBV6-3. Reportedly, TCR beta sequences accurately predicted HLA-A and HLA-B alleles in most subjects.

This clone has only one observation. The antigen remains undetermined. Germline V lookup: CDR1 MNHNY, CDR2 SVGAGI (reference sequence). This CDR3 is built from 16 residues. V trimming: 4 bases; J trimming: 5 bases; junction bases outside the gene matches: 6. The PCR had 60 Vbeta and 13 Jbeta primers. Assay: immunoSEQ multiplex PCR; the TCRdb copy retains only in-frame clones and omits some. The top ten hold about 3.6% of the sample, which has more than 85,000 clones, roughly three quarters seen once. The V and J genes are TRBV6-6 and TRBJ2-1; 12 nucleotides align to TRBD2. The sequenced material came from PBMCs. This receptor was taken from a male donor in good health and CMV-seropositive. The CDR3 coding sequence is TGTGCCAGCAGTTCAGGACTAGCGGGGAGGCACAATGAGCAGTTCTTC. This sequence encodes CASSSGLAGRHNEQFF.